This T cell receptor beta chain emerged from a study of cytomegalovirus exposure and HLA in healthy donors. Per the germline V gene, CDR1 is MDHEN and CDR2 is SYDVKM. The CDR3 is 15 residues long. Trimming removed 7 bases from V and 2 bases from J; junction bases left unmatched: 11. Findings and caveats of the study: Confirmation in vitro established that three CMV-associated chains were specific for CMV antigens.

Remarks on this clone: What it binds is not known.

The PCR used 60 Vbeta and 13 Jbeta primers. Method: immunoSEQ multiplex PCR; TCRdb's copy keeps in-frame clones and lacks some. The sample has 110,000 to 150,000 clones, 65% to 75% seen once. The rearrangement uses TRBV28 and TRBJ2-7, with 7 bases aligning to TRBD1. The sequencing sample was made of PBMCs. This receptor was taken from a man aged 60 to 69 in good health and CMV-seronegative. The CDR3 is CASTVRGGYTYEQYF. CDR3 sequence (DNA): TGTGCCAGCACCGTGAGAGGGGGCTACACCTACGAGCAGTACTTC. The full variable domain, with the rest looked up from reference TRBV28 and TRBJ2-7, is DVKVTQSSRYLVKRTGEKVFLECVQDMDHENMFWYRQDPGLGLRLIYFSYDVKMKEKGDIPEGYSVSREKKERFSLILESASTNQTSMYLCASTVRGGYTYEQYFGPGTRLTVT.